The 17 T cell receptor beta chains below come from one sample, sequenced in a study of blood T cell repertoires in COVID-19. Method: immunoSEQ multiplex PCR; TCRdb's copy keeps in-frame clones and lacks some. The table includes over 200,000 clones, about 86% detected once. The sample taken for sequencing was peripheral blood. The receptors stem from a man aged 45-60 years with active or convalescent COVID-19.

The chain has TRBV4-2 and TRBJ1-4; tentatively, D is TRBD1 (6 bases). The V gene's germline CDR1 is LGHNA and CDR2 YNFKEQ. The V end was cut by 4 bases, the J end by 4 bases, with 13 bases between. The CDR3 has 15 amino acids. CDR3 amino acids: CASSPRQERNEKLFF. The CDR3 region has the DNA TGTGCCAGCAGCCCAAGACAGGAACGTAATGAAAAACTGTTTTTT.

J is TRBJ1-5 and V is TRBV6-5; 9 nucleotides align to TRBD1. With 6 bases clipped from V and 3 bases from J, the junction kept 3 bases outside the gene matches. The germline CDR1 and CDR2 sequences are MNHEY and SVGAGI. The CDR3 covers 14 residues. This CDR3 reads CASSRQGDNQPQHF. DNA for the CDR3: TGTGCCAGCAGCCGACAGGGGGACAATCAGCCCCAGCATTTT.

J is TRBJ1-4 and V is TRBV11-2, with a tentative D call TRBD1 (5 bases). Germline lookup yields CDR1 SGHAT and CDR2 FQNNGV. V was shortened by 5 bases and J by 7 bases, with 14 bases between the two germline ends. The CDR3 extends over 14 amino acids. CDR3 nucleotide sequence: TGTGCCAGCAGCCTCGCGGGGGAAGCTGAAAAACTGTTTTTT. Translating gives CASSLAGEAEKLFF.

This chain joins TRBV5-1 and TRBJ2-7, with 7 bases aligning to TRBD1. CDR1 and CDR2 from the germline V gene are SGHRS and YFSETQ. V was clipped by 1 base and J by 3 bases; unmatched bases: 1. The CDR3 covers 13 residues. The DNA for the CDR3 is TGCGCCAGCAGCTTGAGGACAGGCTACGAGCAGTACTTC. The encoded protein is CASSLRTGYEQYF.

The chain carries TRBV25-1 and TRBJ1-2; D is perhaps TRBD1 (6 bases). The V and J ends lost 10 bases and 1 base respectively, with 10 bases between them. CDR3 length: 12 residues. Germline CDR1 MGHDK, CDR2 SYGVNS. The CDR3 coding sequence is TGTGCCACCATAGGGGGTAACTATGGCTACACCTTC. Translation gives CATIGGNYGYTF.

The rearrangement uses TRBV2 and TRBJ1-4, with 7 bases lining up with TRBD1. V shed 0 bases, J shed 5 bases, and the junction held 3 bases outside the gene matches. This CDR3 region has 15 residues. CDR1 is SNHLY, CDR2 FYNNEI, per germline. CDR3 loop: CASSEAVTGNEKLFF. The CDR3 DNA reads TGTGCCAGCAGTGAAGCTGTGACAGGGAATGAAAAACTGTTTTTT.

The chain links TRBV20-1 to TRBJ2-7; D is perhaps TRBD1 (5 bases). The germline gives CDR1 DFQATT, CDR2 SNEGSKA (reference sequence). Trimming took off 2 bases at V and 5 bases at J, with 7 bases between the two ends. The CDR3 is 11 amino acids. DNA of the CDR3: TGCAGTGCTAGACAGGGTCACGAGCAGTACTTC. Protein: CSARQGHEQYF.

The chain carries TRBV7-2 and TRBJ2-7; TRBD2 matches 15 bases. The CDR3 extends over 17 amino acids. The germline CDR1 and CDR2 sequences are SGHTA and FQGNSA. V dropped 0 bases and J dropped 10; count of bases not matched to a gene: 10. The CDR3 protein is CASSLAPSGTSGGRQYF. As DNA, the CDR3 is TGTGCCAGCAGCTTAGCCCCCTCCGGGACTAGCGGGGGGCGACAGTACTTC.

The V call is TRBV24-1, the J call TRBJ2-3, with D tentatively TRBD2 (5 bases). Germline lookup yields CDR1 KGHDR and CDR2 SFDVKD. V was cut by 8 bases and J by 3 bases, with 8 bases left in between. The CDR3 contains 12 residues. In DNA, the CDR3 is TGTGCCACCAAGGGAGAGACAGATACGCAGTATTTT. Amino acids: CATKGETDTQYF.

The genes are TRBV18 and TRBJ2-2; D not certain. The CDR3 contains 15 residues. V lost 3 bases, J lost 4 bases, and 12 bases lay in between. Germline-derived CDR1 and CDR2 are KGHSH and LQKENI. This CDR3 is CASSPPHMSTGELFF. The CDR3 DNA is TGTGCCAGCTCACCCCCCCATATGAGCACCGGGGAGCTGTTTTTT.

This chain uses TRBV15 with TRBJ2-2, with no clear D. CDR3 length: 15 residues. Germline V gene data show CDR1 as LNHNV and CDR2 as YYDKDF (reference sequence). V gave up 1 base and J gave up 4 bases, with 10 bases separating them. CDR3 amino acids: CATSRATARTGELFF. DNA of the CDR3: TGTGCCACCAGCAGAGCTACCGCCCGCACCGGGGAGCTGTTTTTT.

The chain employs TRBV18 and TRBJ1-2, with 8 nucleotides matching TRBD1. The V gene's germline CDR1 is KGHSH and CDR2 LQKENI. V was pared by 3 bases and J by 7 bases, with 7 bases of the junction left unmatched. This CDR3 has 14 residues. The CDR3 bases are TGTGCCAGCTCACCTACGACAGGGGAAAGTGGCTACACCTTC. Its translation is CASSPTTGESGYTF. Combining the CDR3 with reference TRBV18 and TRBJ1-2 gives the whole variable domain NAGVMQNPRHLVRRRGQEARLRCSPMKGHSHVYWYRQLPEEGLKFMVYLQKENIIDESGMPKERFSAEFPKEGPSILRIQQVVRGDSAAYFCASSPTTGESGYTFGSGTRLTVV.

The chain joins TRBV15 to TRBJ1-1; no reliable D call. The CDR3 is 13 residues long. The germline V and J ends were trimmed by 3 bases and 6 bases, with 11 bases remaining between them. The germline CDR1 and CDR2 sequences are LNHNV and YYDKDF (reference sequence). CDR3 region: CATSRAARSEAFF. Written as DNA, the CDR3 is TGTGCCACCAGCAGGGCAGCGAGGTCTGAAGCTTTCTTT. The variable domain in full, completed from reference TRBV15 and TRBJ1-1, reads DAMVIQNPRYQVTQFGKPVTLSCSQTLNHNVMYWYQQKSSQAPKLLFHYYDKDFNNEADTPDNFQSRRPNTSFCFLDIRSPGLGDTAMYLCATSRAARSEAFFGQGTRLTVV.

This chain uses TRBV11-3 with TRBJ1-5, with D maybe TRBD1 (6 bases). This CDR3 comprises 18 residues. Germline CDR1 reads SGHNT; CDR2 reads YENEEA. V shed 7 bases and J shed 1 base, with 23 bases lying between them. CDR3: CASTPLPRDIKSNQPQHF. The CDR3 nucleotides read TGTGCCAGCACGCCTTTGCCCCGGGACATTAAAAGCAATCAGCCCCAGCATTTT.

The chain is built from TRBV9 and TRBJ1-3; 9 nucleotides agree with TRBD1. This CDR3 comprises 17 residues. Germline V lookup: CDR1 SGDLS, CDR2 YYNGEE. V shed 2 bases, J shed 0 bases, and the junction held 6 bases outside the gene matches. CDR3 region: CASSVTGTGHSGNTIYF. CDR3 sequence (DNA): TGTGCCAGCAGCGTCACCGGGACAGGGCACTCTGGAAACACCATATATTTT.

This clone occurred once. V usage is TRBV3-1 (or the pseudogene TRBV3-2) and J usage is TRBJ2-7; TRBD1 is a possible D gene (5 bases). The CDR3 covers 15 residues. V was pared by 4 bases and J by 0 bases, with 13 bases between. CDR1 is LGHDT and CDR2 is YNNKEL in the germline V gene (reference sequence). The CDR3 DNA reads as TGTGCCAGCAGCCCTGCAGACAGTGCCTCCTACGAGCAGTACTTC. Translated: CASSPADSASYEQYF.

The rearrangement uses TRBV10-3 and TRBJ2-3, with TRBD2 identical over 7 bases. CDR3 length equals 15 residues. Germline V gives CDR1 ENHRY, CDR2 SYGVKD. V lost 4 bases, J lost 1 base, and 5 bases stayed unmatched. In DNA form, the CDR3 reads TGTGCCATCAGTGGAAGCGGGGAGGGCACAGATACGCAGTATTTT. Translation: CAISGSGEGTDTQYF.